This TCR beta chain was sequenced for a study of identical twins. The CDR3 contains 14 residues. V lost 3 bases, J lost 6 bases, and 8 bases stayed unmatched. The germline V gene has CDR1 DFQATT and CDR2 SNEGSKA (reference sequence). TCRdb ran MiXCR on the 5' RACE reads and lists one entry per CDR3 protein. The sample lists some 730,000 distinct CDR3 sequences; 18% were seen once. These data also featured in a second study, about T cells expressing NK-cell markers.

The sequence derives from a woman aged 18-35 years in good health. Sequencing input: PBMCs. The chain has TRBV20-1 and TRBJ2-7, with 10 bases matching TRBD2. In nucleotides, the CDR3 is TGCAGTGCTAGTCTAGCGGGAGTACCGGGCGAGCAGTACTTC. Amino acid sequence: CSASLAGVPGEQYF.